Each of the 32 T cell receptor beta chains below was sequenced from the same sample in a study of human T cells and chemical hapten exposure. Time point described: pre-sensitization, week 0. The sample's treatment: therapeutic diphenylcyclopropenone sensitization with weekly scalp DPC. TCRdb reanalysed the RACE reads using MiXCR and keeps one entry per CDR3 protein. The table has some 360,000 distinct CDR3 sequences, roughly 5.3% seen once; the top ten hold 2.5% to 3%. The source material was whole blood, sampled in connection with sensitization to the hapten diphenylcyclopropenone (DPC). The source of these receptors is a woman in her forties or fifties with alopecia areata. Some clones in this sample may be carry-over from other donors' samples.

CDR3 region: CASSKQGPGYEQYF. CDR3 DNA: TGTGCCAGCAGTAAACAGGGGCCCGGGTACGAGCAGTACTTC. The chain links TRBV2 to TRBJ2-7; 7 bases map to TRBD1. Germline loops: CDR1 SNHLY, CDR2 FYNNEI. V trimming: 5 bases; J trimming: 4 bases; junction bases outside the gene matches: 8. CDR3 size: 14 residues.

J is TRBJ2-7 and V is TRBV6-5; 7 bases align to TRBD2. The germline gives CDR1 MNHEY, CDR2 SVGAGI. This CDR3 is built from 15 residues. J lost 3 bases, V lost 6 bases, and 11 bases had no gene match. CDR3 protein: CASSREGREYYEQYF. The CDR3 DNA follows: TGTGCCAGCAGCCGAGAGGGGCGGGAGTACTACGAGCAGTACTTC.

This clonotype appeared many times. J is TRBJ2-1 and V is TRBV9; 13 bases match TRBD2. The CDR3 loop spans 16 amino acids. Germline V gene data show CDR1 as SGDLS and CDR2 as YYNGEE. V shed 3 bases, J shed 9 bases, and the junction held 9 bases outside the gene matches. CDR3 loop: CASSEGGTSGVGEQFF. The CDR3 DNA reads as TGTGCCAGCAGCGAAGGAGGGACTAGCGGGGTAGGTGAGCAGTTCTTC.

This clonotype was detected ten times or more. The chain has TRBV10-2 and TRBJ1-5; D ambiguous. This CDR3 comprises 12 residues. Germline loops: CDR1 WSHSY, CDR2 SAAADI. Trimming cost V 2 bases and J 9 bases, with 8 bases left between them. For the CDR3, the DNA is TGCGCCAGCAGTGAGATGGCGTTGCCCCAGCATTTT. It encodes CASSEMALPQHF.

In this sample, this clonotype turned up many times. The J gene is TRBJ2-3, the V gene TRBV2; 7 bases line up with TRBD1. After removal of 8 bases from V and 2 bases from J, the junction contained 10 bases not matched to a gene. CDR1 and CDR2 (germline): SNHLY, FYNNEI. The CDR3 covers 15 residues. CDR3 DNA sequence: TGTGCCAGCCGCCCGGACAGGTCAGACACAGATACGCAGTATTTT. Its translation: CASRPDRSDTDTQYF.

The chain employs TRBV6-6 and TRBJ1-5; 11 nucleotides match TRBD1. The CDR3 is 16 residues long. V was clipped by 6 bases and J by 6 bases; unmatched bases: 10. From germline, CDR1 is MNHNY and CDR2 SVGAGI (reference sequence). Here the CDR3 reads CASSSAGTGGSQPQHF. The CDR3, as DNA: TGTGCCAGCAGCTCCGCCGGGACAGGGGGATCTCAGCCCCAGCATTTT.

This clonotype was counted between two and nine times. V usage is TRBV27 and J usage is TRBJ1-5; D might be TRBD1 (5 bases). V was shortened by 5 bases and J by 4 bases, with 9 bases between the two germline ends. Germline V lookup: CDR1 MNHEY, CDR2 SMNVEV (reference sequence). This CDR3 spans 13 amino acids. The CDR3 is CASSVWGNQPQHF. As DNA, the CDR3 is TGTGCCAGCAGTGTTTGGGGGAATCAGCCCCAGCATTTT.

The V gene is TRBV27, the J gene TRBJ2-1, with 16 bases lining up with TRBD2. Unmatched junction bases numbered 6, after V lost 3 bases and J lost 7 bases. The germline V gene encodes CDR1 MNHEY and CDR2 SMNVEV (reference sequence). The CDR3 loop spans 17 amino acids. CDR3 amino acids: CASSLGLAGGPGNEQFF. The DNA for the CDR3 is TGTGCCAGCAGTTTGGGACTAGCGGGGGGGCCAGGAAATGAGCAGTTCTTC.

The sample holds a few counts of this clonotype. The J gene is TRBJ2-1, the V gene TRBV12-3 or TRBV12-4; D uncertain. The CDR3 loop spans 11 amino acids. The ends were cut back, 8 bases at V and 8 bases at J, with 10 bases in the middle. This CDR3 reads CASAPSDEQFF. Here the CDR3 DNA reads TGTGCCAGCGCCCCATCGGATGAGCAGTTCTTC.

This chain links TRBV11-2 with TRBJ2-3, with 9 positions matching TRBD2. The CDR3 runs 15 residues. J lost 6 bases, V lost 5 bases, and 9 bases had no gene match. Per the germline V gene, CDR1 is SGHAT and CDR2 is FQNNGV. CDR3 residues: CASSNPSGMADTQYF. The CDR3 DNA follows: TGTGCCAGCAGCAATCCTAGCGGGATGGCGGATACGCAGTATTTT.

This clonotype was detected many times. This chain connects TRBV6-5 to TRBJ2-2, with TRBD1 as a possible D gene (5 bases). CDR1 and CDR2 (germline): MNHEY, SVGAGI. The CDR3 spans 14 residues. Between the trimmed V and J ends, which lost 2 bases and 6 bases, there was a span of 10 bases. The CDR3 nucleotides read TGTGCCAGCAGTTACGATGGGGCCCCCGGGGAGCTGTTTTTT. It codes for CASSYDGAPGELFF.

This clonotype was recorded many times. The chain links TRBV5-1 to TRBJ2-4, with D perhaps matching TRBD1 (7 bases). CDR3 length: 14 residues. V dropped 0 bases and J dropped 6 bases, with 10 bases sitting between them. In germline, CDR1 is SGHRS, CDR2 YFSETQ. The CDR3 protein is CASSLGQGGNIQYF. The CDR3 DNA follows: TGCGCCAGCAGCTTGGGACAGGGAGGAAACATTCAGTACTTC.

This clonotype appeared a few times. The chain links TRBV12-3 or TRBV12-4 to TRBJ2-1, with TRBD2 identical over 12 bases. J gave up 6 bases and V 6 bases, and 6 bases lay outside the gene matches. The CDR3 covers 15 residues. CDR3: CASSPGLAGFNEQFF. Here the CDR3 DNA reads TGTGCCAGCAGCCCTGGACTAGCGGGATTCAATGAGCAGTTCTTC.

The chain combines TRBV3-1 with TRBJ1-2; D unresolved. In germline, CDR1 is LGHDT, CDR2 YNNKEL (reference sequence). The CDR3 has 14 amino acids. V lost 1 base and J lost 0, with 6 bases in between. The CDR3 loop is CASSQAGTNYGYTF. DNA for the CDR3: TGTGCCAGCAGCCAAGCAGGAACTAACTATGGCTACACCTTC.

V is TRBV5-4 and J is TRBJ2-1; TRBD2 aligns across 11 bases. The junction had 3 bases not matched to a gene; V was cut back by 1 base and J by 0 bases. This CDR3 is 17 amino acids long. The germline V gene encodes CDR1 SGHNT and CDR2 YYREEE (reference sequence). The CDR3 nucleotides are TGTGCCAGCAGCTTGCGACTAGCGGGGATCTCCTACAATGAGCAGTTCTTC. Residues: CASSLRLAGISYNEQFF.

The rearrangement joins TRBV5-4 to TRBJ2-3; 7 bases are a match to TRBD1. Germline values: CDR1 SGHNT, CDR2 YYREEE (reference sequence). Trimming cost V 5 bases and J 0 bases; bases outside gene matches: 6. This CDR3 spans 15 amino acids. The CDR3 protein is CASRPDRASTDTQYF. In DNA, the CDR3 is TGTGCCAGCAGGCCCGACAGGGCGAGCACAGATACGCAGTATTTT.

This clonotype was detected ten times or more. The gene calls are TRBV27 and TRBJ1-2; D unresolved. Trimming cost V 2 bases and J 1 base, with 5 bases left between them. CDR1 is MNHEY, CDR2 SMNVEV, per germline (reference sequence). The CDR3 is 13 amino acids. CDR3 sequence: CASSLGSNYGYTF. Here the CDR3 DNA reads TGTGCCAGCAGTTTAGGCAGTAACTATGGCTACACCTTC.

There are a few counts of this clonotype. V is TRBV5-1 and J is TRBJ1-1; 7 nucleotides match TRBD1. CDR1 is SGHRS, CDR2 YFSETQ, per germline. The CDR3 contains 15 residues. J gave up 0 bases and V 4 bases, and 6 bases lay outside the gene matches. DNA for the CDR3: TGCGCCAGCAGCGCGCAACAGGGGCTGAACACTGAAGCTTTCTTT. It encodes CASSAQQGLNTEAFF.

At least ten counts were recorded for this clonotype. The chain is built from TRBV27 and TRBJ2-7; possible D gene TRBD2, 5 bases. Germline loops: CDR1 MNHEY, CDR2 SMNVEV (reference sequence). The V gene lost 6 bases and the J gene lost 5 bases, with 8 bases spanning the gap. The CDR3 is 11 amino acids. CDR3 sequence reads: CASRRGHEQYF. CDR3 DNA sequence: TGTGCCAGCAGAAGAGGGCACGAGCAGTACTTC.

In its sample, this clonotype was seen a few times. V gene TRBV20-1 combines with J gene TRBJ1-1; possible D gene TRBD1, 5 bases. The length of the CDR3 is 13 residues. Germline CDR1 DFQATT, CDR2 SNEGSKA (reference sequence). The V end lost 6 bases, the J end lost 3 bases, and 14 bases lay between the germline ends. The DNA of the CDR3 is TGCAGTGCCAGCACAGGAGGGTACACTGAAGCTTTCTTT. This translates into CSASTGGYTEAFF.

This clonotype was observed many times. The genes are TRBV20-1 and TRBJ1-1; TRBD1 is a possible D gene (5 bases). CDR1 and CDR2 from the germline V gene are DFQATT and SNEGSKA (reference sequence). The CDR3 length is 13 residues. Trimming left V 4 bases short and J 6 bases short, with 15 bases between. CDR3 sequence: CSAIAPGPAEAFF. CDR3 bases: TGCAGTGCTATCGCCCCAGGGCCCGCTGAAGCTTTCTTT.

This clonotype turned up a few times. J is TRBJ1-2 and V is TRBV6-5; TRBD1 matches 11 bases. The CDR3 totals 16 residues. V lost 5 bases, J lost 5 bases, and 10 bases stayed unmatched. Looked up from germline, CDR1 is MNHEY and CDR2 is SVGAGI. The CDR3 is CASSLRPGQGVYGYTF. In DNA, the CDR3 is TGTGCCAGCAGTCTTCGTCCGGGACAGGGGGTTTATGGCTACACCTTC.

The chain couples TRBV7-2 to TRBJ2-3; D uncertain. Germline V gene sequence: CDR1 SGHTA, CDR2 FQGNSA. The CDR3 length is 11 residues. V lost 7 bases to trimming and J lost 6 bases, with 8 bases between them. The CDR3 loop is CASTNGDTQYF. In DNA, the CDR3 is TGTGCCAGCACCAACGGGGATACGCAGTATTTT.

This clonotype was detected ten times or more. The chain couples TRBV7-9 to TRBJ1-6; D remains unclear. The CDR3 contains 11 residues. Germline CDR1 and CDR2: SEHNR and FQNEAQ (reference sequence). Trimming cost V 2 bases and J 10 bases, with 3 bases left between them. In DNA, the CDR3 is TGTGCCAGCAGCTTAAACTCACCCCTCCACTTT. This sequence encodes CASSLNSPLHF. The entire variable domain, with the rest obtained from reference TRBV7-9 and TRBJ1-6, is as follows: DTGVSQNPRHKITKRGQNVTFRCDPISEHNRLYWYRQTLGQGPEFLTYFQNEAQLEKSRLLSDRFSAERPKGSFSTLEIQRTEQGDSAMYLCASSLNSPLHFGNGTRLTVT.

V is TRBV10-3 and J is TRBJ2-1; D possibly corresponds to TRBD1 (6 bases). Germline V gene data show CDR1 as ENHRY and CDR2 as SYGVKD. The V gene lost 6 bases and the J gene lost 2 bases, with 11 bases spanning the gap. CDR3 size: 14 residues. CDR3 protein: CAISSDRAYNEQFF. The CDR3 coding sequence is TGTGCCATCAGCTCGGACAGAGCCTACAATGAGCAGTTCTTC.

The V call is TRBV6-5, the J call TRBJ2-1, with D perhaps TRBD1 (6 bases). Germline V lookup: CDR1 MNHEY, CDR2 SVGAGI. V was cut by 8 bases and J by 2 bases, with 13 bases left in between. The CDR3 is 14 residues long. CDR3 sequence reads: CASGLTGAYNEQFF. The CDR3 DNA reads as TGTGCCAGCGGGCTGACAGGAGCCTACAATGAGCAGTTCTTC.

This clonotype has only a few counts. The chain links TRBV6-2 or TRBV6-3 to TRBJ1-5; D gene ambiguous. V was clipped by 7 bases and J by 3 bases, with 10 bases between them. Germline CDR1 and CDR2: MNHEY and SVGEGT. The CDR3 loop spans 13 amino acids. The CDR3 coding sequence is TGTGCCAGCACTAATGGGTTCAATCAGCCCCAGCATTTT. This codes for CASTNGFNQPQHF.

The V gene is TRBV12-3 or TRBV12-4, the J gene TRBJ2-2; 12 bases are shared with TRBD2. Unmatched junction bases numbered 4, after V lost 5 bases and J lost 6 bases. The CDR3 extends over 15 amino acids. CDR3 sequence: CASSPLAGGAGELFF. Written as DNA, the CDR3 is TGTGCCAGCAGTCCACTAGCGGGGGGAGCCGGGGAGCTGTTTTTT.

This clonotype was detected ten times or more. V gene TRBV6-1 combines with J gene TRBJ2-3; TRBD2 aligns across 8 bases. Germline CDR1 reads MNHNS; CDR2 reads SASEGT. The CDR3 has 14 amino acids. V dropped 6 bases and J dropped 6; count of bases not matched to a gene: 8. The CDR3 region is CASRYSGERDTQYF. DNA of the CDR3: TGTGCCAGCAGATATAGCGGGGAACGGGATACGCAGTATTTT.

Many counts were recorded for this clonotype. V and J are TRBV7-6 and TRBJ2-1, with 7 nucleotides matching TRBD1. CDR1 and CDR2 from the germline V gene are SGHVS and FNYEAQ. V was clipped by 6 bases and J by 8 bases; unmatched bases: 7. The CDR3 is made up of 13 amino acids. CDR3 nucleotide sequence: TGTGCCAGCAGAGCACCAACAGGGGATGAGCAGTTCTTC. Translation: CASRAPTGDEQFF.

The chain uses TRBV7-2 and TRBJ1-2; the match to TRBD1 covers 7 bases. Germline V CDR1 and CDR2: SGHTA, FQGNSA. This CDR3 contains 15 residues. With V trimmed by 1 base and J by 4 bases, 6 bases remained unmatched. DNA of the CDR3: TGTGCCAGCAGCTTAGAGCCTGACAGGGCCTATGGCTACACCTTC. It codes for CASSLEPDRAYGYTF.

This clonotype has ten or more counts. The gene calls are TRBV4-1 and TRBJ1-1; 7 nucleotides align to TRBD1. Germline V gene lookup returns CDR1 MGHRA and CDR2 YSYEKL. With 2 bases clipped from V and 6 bases from J, the junction kept 9 bases outside the gene matches. The CDR3 is made up of 15 amino acids. The CDR3 bases are TGCGCCAGCAGCCAAAGGGGAGACAGGGTGGCTGAAGCTTTCTTT. This translates into CASSQRGDRVAEAFF.